This TCR beta chain was identified during a study of blood T cell repertoires in COVID-19. Looking at the study overall: Material from acute and convalescent COVID-19 was sourced from the United States, Italy and Spain. T cells, B-cell-depleted T cells, or PBMCs supplied cDNA or gDNA.

Enrolled during active infection, Seattle patients were then followed longitudinally. The method was immunoSEQ multiplex PCR; TCRdb's version includes in-frame clones alone and lacks a portion of them. The table records roughly 440,000 clones, about 91% of them present only once. This sequence originates from a woman aged 50 to 65 with COVID-19, enrolled during active disease. The specimen was peripheral blood.

The CDR3 is CASAPAGWTTTDTQYF. DNA for the CDR3: TGTGCCAGTGCCCCGGCGGGATGGACTACAACAGATACGCAGTATTTT. This rearrangement joins TRBV27 to TRBJ2-3; TRBD2 might be the D (6 bases). The CDR3 runs 16 residues. Trimming left V 9 bases short and J 3 bases short, with 22 bases between. The germline gives CDR1 MNHEY, CDR2 SMNVEV (reference sequence).